The present TCR beta chain was sequenced within a study of T cell responses to AZD1222 COVID-19 vaccine. Study-wide findings and caveats: Unmutated variant regions reportedly attract nearly half of all spike-specific TCRs. Baseline testing showed seropositivity in only 6 or 7 AZD1222 recipients. There were mostly white British donors and more females than males, and clonal diversity was possibly underestimated.

TCRdb keeps only in-frame clones here, not all; method: immunoSEQ multiplex PCR. The sample has about 220,000 clones, 85% to 95% seen once. On this clone itself: Antigen unknown.

CDR1 and CDR2 from the germline V gene are ENHRY and SYGVKD. The CDR3 runs to 13 residues. V was clipped by 7 bases and J by 2 bases, with 10 bases between them. The receptor was isolated from an adult in good health. The sample here was peripheral blood, taken on day 0 of MenACWY control vaccination. This sequence joins TRBV10-3 and TRBJ2-3, with D maybe TRBD1 (5 bases). CDR3 bases: TGTGCCATCACTCCAGGGCCCACAGATACGCAGTATTTT. Translated: CAITPGPTDTQYF.